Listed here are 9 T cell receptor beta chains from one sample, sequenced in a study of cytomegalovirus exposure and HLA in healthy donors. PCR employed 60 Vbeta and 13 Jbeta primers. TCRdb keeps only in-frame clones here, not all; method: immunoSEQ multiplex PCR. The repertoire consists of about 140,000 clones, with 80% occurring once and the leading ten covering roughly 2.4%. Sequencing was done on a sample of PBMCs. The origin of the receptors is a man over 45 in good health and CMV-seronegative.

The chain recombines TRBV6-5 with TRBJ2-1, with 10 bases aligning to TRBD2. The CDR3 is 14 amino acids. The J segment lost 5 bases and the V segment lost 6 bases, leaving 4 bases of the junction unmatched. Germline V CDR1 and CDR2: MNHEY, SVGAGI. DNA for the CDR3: TGTGCCAGCAGGTGGACTAGCGGACACAATGAGCAGTTCTTC. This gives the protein CASRWTSGHNEQFF.

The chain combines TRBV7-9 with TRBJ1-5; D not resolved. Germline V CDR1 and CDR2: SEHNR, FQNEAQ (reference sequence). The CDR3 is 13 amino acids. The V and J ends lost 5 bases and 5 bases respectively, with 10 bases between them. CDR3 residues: CASSLGTYQPQHF. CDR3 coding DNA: TGTGCCAGCAGCCTGGGCACGTATCAGCCCCAGCATTTT.

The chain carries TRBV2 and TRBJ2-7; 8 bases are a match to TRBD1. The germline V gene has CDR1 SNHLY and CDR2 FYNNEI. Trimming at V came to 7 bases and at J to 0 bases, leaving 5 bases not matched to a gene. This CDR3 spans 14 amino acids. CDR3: CASTGDRFSYEQYF. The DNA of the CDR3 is TGTGCCAGCACCGGGGACAGGTTCTCCTACGAGCAGTACTTC.

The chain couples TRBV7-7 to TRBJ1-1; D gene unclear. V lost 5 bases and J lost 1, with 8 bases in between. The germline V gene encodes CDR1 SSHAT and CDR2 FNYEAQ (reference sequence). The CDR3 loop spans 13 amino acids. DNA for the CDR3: TGTGCCAGCAGCCTAGATCAGAACACTGAAGCTTTCTTT. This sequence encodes CASSLDQNTEAFF. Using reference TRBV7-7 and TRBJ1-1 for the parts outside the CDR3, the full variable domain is GAGVSQSPRYKVTKRGQDVTLRCDPISSHATLYWYQQALGQGPEFLTYFNYEAQPDKSGLPSDRFSAERPEGSISTLTIQRTEQRDSAMYRCASSLDQNTEAFFGQGTRLTVV.

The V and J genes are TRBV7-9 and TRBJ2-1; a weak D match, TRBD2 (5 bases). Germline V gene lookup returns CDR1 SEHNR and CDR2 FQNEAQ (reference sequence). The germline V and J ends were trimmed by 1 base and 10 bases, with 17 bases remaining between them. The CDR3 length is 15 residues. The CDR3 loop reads CASSLELLVQGEQFF. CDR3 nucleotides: TGTGCCAGCAGCTTAGAATTACTAGTGCAAGGGGAGCAGTTCTTC.

CDR3 loop: CASSLNLRMDEKLFF. As DNA, the CDR3 is TGCGCCAGCAGCTTGAACCTCAGAATGGATGAAAAACTGTTTTTT. This rearrangement joins TRBV5-1 to TRBJ1-4; D remains unclear. V was cut by 1 base and J by 6 bases, with 13 bases left in between. Germline CDR1 is SGHRS and CDR2 is YFSETQ. CDR3 length: 15 residues.

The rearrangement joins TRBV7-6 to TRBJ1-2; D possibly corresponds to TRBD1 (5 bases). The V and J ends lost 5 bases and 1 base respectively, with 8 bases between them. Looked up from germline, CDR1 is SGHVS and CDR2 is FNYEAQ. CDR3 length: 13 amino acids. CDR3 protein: CASSATVNYGYTF. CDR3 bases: TGTGCCAGCAGCGCGACAGTTAACTATGGCTACACCTTC.

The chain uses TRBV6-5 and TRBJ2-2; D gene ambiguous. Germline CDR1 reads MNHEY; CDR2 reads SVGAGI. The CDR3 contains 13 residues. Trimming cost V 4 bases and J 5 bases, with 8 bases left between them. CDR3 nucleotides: TGTGCCAGCAGTTCAAGCACGACCGGGGAGCTGTTTTTT. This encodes CASSSSTTGELFF.

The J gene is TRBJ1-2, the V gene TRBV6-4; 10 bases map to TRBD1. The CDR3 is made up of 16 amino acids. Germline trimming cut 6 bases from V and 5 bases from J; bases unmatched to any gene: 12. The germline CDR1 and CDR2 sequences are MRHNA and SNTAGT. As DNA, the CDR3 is TGTGCCAGCAGCCGTACCGGGACAGGGGTTAATTATGGCTACACCTTC. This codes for CASSRTGTGVNYGYTF.